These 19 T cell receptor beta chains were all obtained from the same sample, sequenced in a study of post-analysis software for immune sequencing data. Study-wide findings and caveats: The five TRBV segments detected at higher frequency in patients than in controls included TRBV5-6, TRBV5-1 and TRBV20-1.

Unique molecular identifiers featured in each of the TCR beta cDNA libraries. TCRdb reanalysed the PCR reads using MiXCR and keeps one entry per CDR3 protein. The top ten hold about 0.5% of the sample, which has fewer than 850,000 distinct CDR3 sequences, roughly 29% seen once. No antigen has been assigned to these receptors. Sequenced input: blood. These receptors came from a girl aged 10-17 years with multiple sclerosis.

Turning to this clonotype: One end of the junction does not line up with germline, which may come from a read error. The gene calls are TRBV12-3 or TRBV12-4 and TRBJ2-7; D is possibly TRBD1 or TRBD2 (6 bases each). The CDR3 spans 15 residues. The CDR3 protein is CASSPTRGLGYGQYF. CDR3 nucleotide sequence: TGTGCCAGCAGTCCCACCCGGGGGCTTGGCTACGGGCAGTACTTC.

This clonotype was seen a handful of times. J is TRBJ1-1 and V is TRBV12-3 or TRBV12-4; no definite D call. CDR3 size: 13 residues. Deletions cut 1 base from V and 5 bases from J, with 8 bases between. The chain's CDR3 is CASSLGEATEAFF. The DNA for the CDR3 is TGTGCCAGCAGTTTAGGGGAGGCTACTGAAGCTTTCTTT.

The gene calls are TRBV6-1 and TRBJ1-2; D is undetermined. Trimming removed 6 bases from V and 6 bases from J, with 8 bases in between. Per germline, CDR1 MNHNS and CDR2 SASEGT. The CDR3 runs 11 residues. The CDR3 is CASRVPDGYTF. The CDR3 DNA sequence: TGTGCCAGCAGGGTCCCTGATGGCTACACCTTC.

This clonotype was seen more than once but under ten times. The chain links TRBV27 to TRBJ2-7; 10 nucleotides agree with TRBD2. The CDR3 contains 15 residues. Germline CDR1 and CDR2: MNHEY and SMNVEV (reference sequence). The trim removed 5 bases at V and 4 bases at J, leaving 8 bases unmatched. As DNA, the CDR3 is TGTGCCAGCAGTCCAAAGACTAGCGGGCTTTACGAGCAGTACTTC. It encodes CASSPKTSGLYEQYF.

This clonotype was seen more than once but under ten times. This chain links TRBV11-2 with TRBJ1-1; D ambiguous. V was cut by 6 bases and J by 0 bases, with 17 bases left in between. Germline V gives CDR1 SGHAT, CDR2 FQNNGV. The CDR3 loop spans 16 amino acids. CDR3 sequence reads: CASRSTEPHLNTEAFF. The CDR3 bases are TGTGCCAGCAGATCCACGGAACCGCATCTGAACACTGAAGCTTTCTTT.

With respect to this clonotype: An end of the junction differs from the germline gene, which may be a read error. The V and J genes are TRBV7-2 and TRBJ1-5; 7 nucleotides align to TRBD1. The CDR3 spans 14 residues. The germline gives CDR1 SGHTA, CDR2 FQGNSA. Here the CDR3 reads CVSSQGQNYQPQHF. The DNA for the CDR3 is TGTGTCAGCAGCCAGGGACAGAATTATCAGCCCCAGCATTTT. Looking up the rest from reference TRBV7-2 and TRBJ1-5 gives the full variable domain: GAGVSQSPSNKVTEKGKDVELRCDPISGHTALYWYRQSLGQGLEFLIYFQGNSAPDKSGLPSDRFSAERTGGSVSTLTIQRTQQEDSAVYLCVSSQGQNYQPQHFGDGTRLSIL.

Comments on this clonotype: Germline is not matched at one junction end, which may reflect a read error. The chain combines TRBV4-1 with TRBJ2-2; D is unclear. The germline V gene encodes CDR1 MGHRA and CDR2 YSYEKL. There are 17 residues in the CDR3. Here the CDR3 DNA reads TGCGCCAGCGGCCAATGGTTCCCAGCAACAACTAACGGGGAGCTGTTTTTT. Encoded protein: CASGQWFPATTNGELFF.

The CDR3 protein is CASSDATVNQPQHF. In nucleotides, the CDR3 is TGTGCCAGCAGTGATGCAACAGTAAATCAGCCCCAGCATTTT. The rearrangement links TRBV25-1 to TRBJ1-5; D is ambiguous. CDR1 MGHDK and CDR2 SYGVNS come from the germline V gene. V was clipped by 3 bases and J by 4 bases, with 10 bases between them. The CDR3 length is 14 residues. The complete variable domain, with remaining parts taken from reference TRBV25-1 and TRBJ1-5, reads EADIYQTPRYLVIGTGKKITLECSQTMGHDKMYWYQQDPGMELHLIHYSYGVNSTEKGDLSSESTVSRIRTEHFPLTLESARPSHTSQYLCASSDATVNQPQHFGDGTRLSIL.

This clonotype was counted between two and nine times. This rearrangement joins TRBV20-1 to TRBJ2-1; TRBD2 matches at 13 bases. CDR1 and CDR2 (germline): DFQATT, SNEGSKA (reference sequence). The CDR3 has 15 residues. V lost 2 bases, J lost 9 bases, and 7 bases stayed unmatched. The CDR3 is CSARPLAGGPAEQFF. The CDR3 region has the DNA TGCAGTGCTAGACCACTAGCGGGAGGGCCGGCTGAGCAGTTCTTC.

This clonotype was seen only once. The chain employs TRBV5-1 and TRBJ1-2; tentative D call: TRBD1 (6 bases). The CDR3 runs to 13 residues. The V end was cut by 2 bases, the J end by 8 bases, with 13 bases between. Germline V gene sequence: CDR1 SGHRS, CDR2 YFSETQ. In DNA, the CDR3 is TGCGCCAGCAGCTTTGAACAGGGTTGGGGCTACACCTTC. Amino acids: CASSFEQGWGYTF. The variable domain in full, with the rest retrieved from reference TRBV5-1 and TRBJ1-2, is KAGVTQTPRYLIKTRGQQVTLSCSPISGHRSVSWYQQTPGQGLQFLFEYFSETQRNKGNFPGRFSGRQFSNSRSEMNVSTLELGDSALYLCASSFEQGWGYTFGSGTRLTVV.

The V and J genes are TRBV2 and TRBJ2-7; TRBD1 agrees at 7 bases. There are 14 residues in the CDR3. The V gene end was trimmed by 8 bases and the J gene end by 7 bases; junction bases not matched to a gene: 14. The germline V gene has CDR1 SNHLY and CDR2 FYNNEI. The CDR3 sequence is CASHPSTGSEEQYF. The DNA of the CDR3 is TGTGCCAGCCACCCCTCGACAGGGTCAGAGGAGCAGTACTTC.

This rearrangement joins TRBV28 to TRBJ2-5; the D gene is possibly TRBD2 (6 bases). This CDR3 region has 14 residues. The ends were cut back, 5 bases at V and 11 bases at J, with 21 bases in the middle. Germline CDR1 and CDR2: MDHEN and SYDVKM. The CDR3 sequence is CASSPPGLRLEQYF. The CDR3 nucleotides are TGTGCCAGCAGTCCGCCGGGACTTCGTTTAGAGCAGTACTTC.

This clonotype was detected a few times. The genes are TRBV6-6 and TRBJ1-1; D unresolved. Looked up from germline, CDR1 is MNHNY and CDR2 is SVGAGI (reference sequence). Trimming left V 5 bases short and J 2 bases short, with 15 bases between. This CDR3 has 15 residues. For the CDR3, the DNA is TGTGCCAGCAGTCCCCCACGACGGACCAACACTGAAGCTTTCTTT. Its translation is CASSPPRRTNTEAFF.

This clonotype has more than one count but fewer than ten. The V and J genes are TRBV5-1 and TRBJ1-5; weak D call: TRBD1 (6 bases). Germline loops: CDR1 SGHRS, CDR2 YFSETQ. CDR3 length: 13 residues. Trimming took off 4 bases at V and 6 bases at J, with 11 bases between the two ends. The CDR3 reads CASSAQTGQPQHF. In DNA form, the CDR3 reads TGCGCCAGCAGCGCACAGACAGGTCAGCCCCAGCATTTT.

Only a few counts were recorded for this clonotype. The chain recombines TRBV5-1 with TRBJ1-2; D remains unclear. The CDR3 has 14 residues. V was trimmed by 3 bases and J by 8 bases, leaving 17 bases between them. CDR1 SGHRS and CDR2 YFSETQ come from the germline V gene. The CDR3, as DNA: TGCGCCAGCAGCTCCGGCGGGGTGATTTACGGCTACACCTTC. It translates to CASSSGGVIYGYTF.

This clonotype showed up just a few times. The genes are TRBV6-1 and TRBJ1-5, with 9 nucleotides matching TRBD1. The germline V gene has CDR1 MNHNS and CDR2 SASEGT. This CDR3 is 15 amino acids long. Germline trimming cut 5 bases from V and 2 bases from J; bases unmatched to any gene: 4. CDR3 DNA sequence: TGTGCCAGCAGTTGGACAGGGGTTGGCAATCAGCCCCAGCATTTT. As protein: CASSWTGVGNQPQHF.

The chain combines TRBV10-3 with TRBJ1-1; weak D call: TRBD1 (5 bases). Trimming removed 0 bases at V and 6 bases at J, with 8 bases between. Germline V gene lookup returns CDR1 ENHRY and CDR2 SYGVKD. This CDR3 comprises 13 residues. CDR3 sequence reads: CAISESGGAEAFF. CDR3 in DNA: TGTGCCATCAGTGAGTCGGGGGGGGCTGAAGCTTTCTTT.

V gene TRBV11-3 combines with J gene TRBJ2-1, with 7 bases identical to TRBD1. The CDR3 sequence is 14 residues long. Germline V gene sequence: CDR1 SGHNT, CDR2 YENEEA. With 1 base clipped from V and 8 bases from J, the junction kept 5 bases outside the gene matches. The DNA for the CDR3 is TGTGCCAGCAGCTTAGGGGGACAGAAGTATGAGCAGTTCTTC. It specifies CASSLGGQKYEQFF.

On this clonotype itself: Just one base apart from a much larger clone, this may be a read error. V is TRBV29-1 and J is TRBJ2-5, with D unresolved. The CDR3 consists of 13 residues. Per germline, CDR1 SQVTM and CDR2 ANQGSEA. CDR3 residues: CSVLIGVQEAQYF. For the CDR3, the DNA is TGCAGCGTTCTAATCGGAGTCCAAGAGGCCCAGTACTTC.